This T cell receptor beta chain was captured in a study of T cells after posttransplantation cyclophosphamide. Study-wide results and caveats: Recipient CMV seropositivity and CMV reactivation strongly tracked TRB clonality. Donor CD8+ memory clones often dominated recipient blood repertoires at later times. Blood and skin or GI T cell repertoires showed limited TRB overlap.

Busulfan-fludarabine conditioning, marrow transplant, and cyclophosphamide on days +3 and +4 were administered. Looked up from germline, CDR1 is SGHNT and CDR2 is YENEEA. The CDR3 consists of 17 residues. Unmatched junction bases numbered 18, after V lost 5 bases and J lost 15 bases. Comments on this clone: No antigen is known for it.

The data were produced by immunoSEQ multiplex PCR, yet TCRdb's version contains in-frame clones alone and is incomplete. The table has several thousand clones, about 85% seen once. The sequence was obtained from a female patient aged 35 to 55 who received an allogeneic stem cell transplant from an unrelated donor, was CMV-positive, and had no GVHD. Some T cells may be graft donor cells. The material sequenced was PBMCs, taken after allogeneic stem cell transplant with posttransplant cyclophosphamide. V usage is TRBV11-3 and J usage is TRBJ2-1; 14 bases are a match to TRBD2. CDR3 sequence (DNA): TGTGCCAGCAGCGTAAGAGCAGGGACTAGCGGGGGCCACTTTCTGTTCTTC. It encodes CASSVRAGTSGGHFLFF. Variable domain in full (rest from reference TRBV11-3 and TRBJ2-1): EAGVVQSPRYKIIEKKQPVAFWCNPISGHNTLYWYLQNLGQGPELLIRYENEEAVDDSQLPKDRFSAERLKGVDSTLKIQPAELGDSAVYLCASSVRAGTSGGHFLFFGPGTRLTVL.